These T cell receptor beta chains were read from a single sample in a study of beta chain features in type 1 diabetes. Some clones are missing from TCRdb's copy, which holds only in-frame ones; the method was immunoSEQ multiplex PCR. The repertoire has 150,000 to 200,000 clones, just over 8% of them found once; the top ten carry around 0.56%. The sequenced material came from central memory CD4+ T cells from blood. All receptors come from a woman aged 18-29 years with type 1 diabetes. CDR3s leave out the opening cysteine and the closing phenylalanine or tryptophan. Fields, in order: V gene, CDR3 protein.

v_gene: TRBV18
CDR3aa: ASSPQIGDEAF

v_gene: TRBV1
CDR3aa: TSSRRGLACDEQF

v_gene: TRBV7-9
CDR3aa: ASSGVQGSSDTQY

v_gene: TRBV15
CDR3aa: ATTPTGLTRETQY

v_gene: TRBV4-1
CDR3aa: ASSQETSGRGEETQY

v_gene: TRBV5-1
CDR3aa: ASSPERGGTDTQY

v_gene: TRBV2
CDR3aa: ATTGGQTETQY

v_gene: TRBV5-1
CDR3aa: ASSLIAGGPHEQF

v_gene: TRBV5-1
CDR3aa: ASSWQGDKIYEQY

v_gene: TRBV9
CDR3aa: ASSAAQFNEQF

v_gene: TRBV7-2
CDR3aa: ASSLAGVNALH

v_gene: TRBV19
CDR3aa: ASSIKDRGRPYEQY

v_gene: TRBV7-2
CDR3aa: ASSGERGTYNEQF

v_gene: TRBV4-3
CDR3aa: ASSQSRDTGYEQY

v_gene: TRBV7-2
CDR3aa: ASSSWTGEGEQY

v_gene: TRBV18
CDR3aa: ASSSGQVKGTEAF

v_gene: TRBV11-2
CDR3aa: ASSFTSGTGYEQY

v_gene: TRBV4-3
CDR3aa: ASSHGQMDYGYT

v_gene: TRBV7-9
CDR3aa: ASSLSAGGPDTQY

v_gene: TRBV29-1
CDR3aa: SVGDTHSYEQY

v_gene: TRBV6-5
CDR3aa: ASSERVGNQPQH

v_gene: TRBV9
CDR3aa: ASSVEGLPSNEQF

v_gene: TRBV6-5
CDR3aa: ASSWTGTNQPQH

v_gene: TRBV7-2
CDR3aa: ASGRQQYTGELF

v_gene: TRBV11-2
CDR3aa: ASSWTDTGELF

v_gene: TRBV19
CDR3aa: ASTKGVANEKLF

v_gene: TRBV28
CDR3aa: ASSSTSGGGRYEQY

v_gene: TRBV7-2
CDR3aa: ASSLVTSGRNEQF

v_gene: TRBV7-9
CDR3aa: ASSLGGSGRLGSPLH

v_gene: TRBV6-6
CDR3aa: ASSYLSVTDTQY

v_gene: TRBV11-3
CDR3aa: ASSPTRSNTEAF

v_gene: TRBV5-1
CDR3aa: ASSLAGGGPYNEQF

v_gene: TRBV18
CDR3aa: ASSPANAQETQY

v_gene: TRBV5-1
CDR3aa: ASSNLASSTDTQY

v_gene: TRBV7-9
CDR3aa: ASSSLGGAANTEAF

v_gene: TRBV9
CDR3aa: ASSGEGLAYEQY

v_gene: TRBV7-2
CDR3aa: ASSKDWIYEQY

v_gene: TRBV7-2
CDR3aa: ASSEWTGGF

v_gene: TRBV11-1
CDR3aa: ASSLGTREDEQY

v_gene: TRBV14
CDR3aa: ASSQRTGGSDGYT

v_gene: TRBV15
CDR3aa: ATCGPYEQY

v_gene: TRBV28
CDR3aa: ASSGRGTDAYEQY

v_gene: TRBV25-1
CDR3aa: ASSESGDNQPQH

v_gene: TRBV28
CDR3aa: ASSRTTGGEKLF

v_gene: TRBV30
CDR3aa: AWTGKNNQPQH

v_gene: TRBV6-6
CDR3aa: ASSYSSGGRHGYT

v_gene: TRBV7-2
CDR3aa: ASSTLTWRTEAF

v_gene: TRBV18
CDR3aa: ASSRALLGATNEKLF

v_gene: TRBV5-4
CDR3aa: ASSQAGTGSNYGYT

v_gene: TRBV30
CDR3aa: AWSKLDFSYNEQF

v_gene: TRBV5-1
CDR3aa: ASSPGQGPEAF

v_gene: TRBV10-3
CDR3aa: AISDPKSGAPNEQY

v_gene: TRBV4-3
CDR3aa: ASSQGPPSRRTDTQY

v_gene: TRBV7-8
CDR3aa: ASSLGLAPDTQY